A single T cell receptor beta chain is shown here with its context. The antigen is unknown. Regarding time point: recipient sample about 28 days before transplant, after cytoreduction. The data belong to a study of T cell clonotyping in hematopoietic cell transplantation. Only in-frame clones appear in the TCRdb table, and some are missing; sequencing was by immunoSEQ multiplex PCR. This table has about 38,000 clones, roughly 94% appearing once. The study, taken as a whole, reports: After transplant, recipient diversity fell while pathologically expanded clonotypes grew through day 180.

This TCR was sampled from a man in his forties or fifties with chronic myeloid leukemia. Some clones in this sample may be carry-over from other donors' samples. The source was peripheral blood mononuclear cells, collected before stem cell transplant.

The CDR3 spells CATSREATGFTDTQYF. The CDR3 DNA reads TGTGCCACCAGCAGAGAGGCAACAGGGTTCACAGATACGCAGTATTTT. The rearrangement joins TRBV15 to TRBJ2-3; a weak D match, TRBD1 (6 bases). The CDR3 runs 16 residues. Germline V gene sequence: CDR1 LNHNV, CDR2 YYDKDF (reference sequence). Trimming left V 0 bases short and J 2 bases short, with 12 bases between.